Listed here are 20 T cell receptor beta chains from one sample, sequenced in a study of T cells in Graves' hyperthyroidism and ophthalmopathy. TCR beta CDR3 sequences were amplified from RNA transcripts. First-round RT-PCR targeting the TCR CDR3 was performed with the HTBI primer set. TCRdb independently ran MiXCR on the multiplex PCR reads; one entry per CDR3 protein. The sample has about 180,000 distinct CDR3 sequences, around 8.9% seen once. Sequencing was carried out using blood. The receptors come from a woman under 30 with Graves' hyperthyroidism that later progressed to Graves' ophthalmopathy.

This clonotype was observed at least ten times. The chain employs TRBV4-1 and TRBJ2-5, with D uncertain. Germline V gene sequence: CDR1 MGHRA, CDR2 YSYEKL. The CDR3 is made up of 17 amino acids. V lost 3 bases to trimming and J lost 4 bases, with 21 bases between them. This CDR3 is CASSHVTLLGYPETQYF. Here the CDR3 DNA reads TGCGCCAGCAGCCATGTAACGTTGTTAGGGTATCCAGAGACCCAGTACTTC.

This clonotype was picked up many times. This rearrangement joins TRBV6-1 to TRBJ1-5; 9 positions agree with TRBD1. The CDR3 is 17 residues long. The ends lost 6 bases at V and 0 bases at J; junction bases unmatched: 9. Germline V CDR1 and CDR2: MNHNS, SASEGT. This chain's CDR3 is CASRTGQGISSNQPQHF. The CDR3 coding sequence is TGTGCCAGCAGGACCGGACAGGGGATTAGTAGCAATCAGCCCCAGCATTTT.

This clonotype has at least ten counts. The chain employs TRBV28 and TRBJ1-2; perhaps TRBD1 as D (6 bases). V was shortened by 8 bases and J by 7 bases, with 17 bases between the two germline ends. The CDR3 consists of 13 residues. The germline V gene has CDR1 MDHEN and CDR2 SYDVKM. This CDR3 reads CASRTGTLSGYTF. CDR3 sequence (DNA): TGTGCCAGCCGCACCGGGACACTTTCTGGCTACACCTTC.

The chain recombines TRBV25-1 with TRBJ2-1; 9 bases line up with TRBD2. With V trimmed by 4 bases and J by 7 bases, 11 bases remained unmatched. The CDR3 contains 16 residues. Per germline, CDR1 MGHDK and CDR2 SYGVNS. CDR3 sequence reads: CASSVIAGVIENEQFF. The CDR3 DNA reads TGTGCCAGCAGTGTAATAGCGGGAGTCATAGAAAATGAGCAGTTCTTC.

This clonotype appeared many times. The gene calls are TRBV25-1 and TRBJ2-5, with TRBD1 matching over 10 bases. Germline V gene data show CDR1 as MGHDK and CDR2 as SYGVNS. The CDR3 runs to 16 residues. Trimming at V came to 3 bases and at J to 5 bases, leaving 9 bases not matched to a gene. The CDR3 nucleotides read TGTGCCAGCAGTGATGGGACAGGGGTCTTAGGGGAGACCCAGTACTTC. It translates to CASSDGTGVLGETQYF.

This clonotype was observed many times. V and J are TRBV7-8 and TRBJ2-7, with TRBD1 matching over 8 bases. V trimming: 1 base; J trimming: 7 bases; junction bases outside the gene matches: 9. Germline V gene sequence: CDR1 SGHVS, CDR2 FQNEAQ. The CDR3 is made up of 15 amino acids. CDR3 sequence (DNA): TGTGCCAGCAGCTTAGGGGGGACAGGCCTAAGGGAGCAGTACTTC. Translated, it gives CASSLGGTGLREQYF.

The sample holds many counts of this clonotype. The J gene is TRBJ1-5, the V gene TRBV20-1, with no clear D. CDR1 DFQATT and CDR2 SNEGSKA come from the germline V gene (reference sequence). There are 14 residues in the CDR3. The V and J ends lost 0 bases and 7 bases respectively, with 13 bases between them. CDR3 in amino acids: CSAREAGSSQPQHF. In nucleotides, the CDR3 is TGCAGTGCTAGAGAGGCAGGTTCTAGCCAGCCCCAGCATTTT.

Points on this clonotype: This may be a read error, as it is one base from a much larger clone. The chain joins TRBV28 to TRBJ2-1; D unresolved. The length of the CDR3 is 14 residues. Trimming pared 8 bases from V and 2 bases from J, leaving 13 bases between. The germline gives CDR1 MDHEN, CDR2 SYDVKM. The CDR3 DNA reads as TGTGCCAGCGTGGGATCGAGCCCCTACAATGAGCAGTTCTTC. As protein: CASVGSSPYNEQFF.

This clonotype was counted at least ten times. This chain links TRBV6-1 with TRBJ2-3, with 8 bases fitting TRBD2. Germline values: CDR1 MNHNS, CDR2 SASEGT. Trimming removed 5 bases from V and 2 bases from J; junction bases left unmatched: 9. The CDR3 totals 16 residues. CDR3 sequence: CASSSRLRGATDTQYF. The CDR3 nucleotides read TGTGCCAGCAGTTCACGTTTGCGGGGGGCCACAGATACGCAGTATTTT.

The genes are TRBV29-1 and TRBJ2-7, with 7 positions matching TRBD1. CDR3 length equals 13 residues. The V and J ends lost 7 bases and 8 bases, in that order; junction bases with no gene match: 14. Germline V gene sequence: CDR1 SQVTM, CDR2 ANQGSEA. CDR3 nucleotides: TGCAGCGCCCAGGGGGTACGATCGGGGAAGCAGTACTTC. It codes for CSAQGVRSGKQYF.

This clonotype was counted ten times or more. V and J are TRBV14 and TRBJ1-1; unclear D gene. V was clipped by 1 base and J by 8 bases, with 17 bases between them. This CDR3 has 15 residues. Germline-derived CDR1 and CDR2 are SGHDN and FVKESK. The CDR3, as DNA: TGTGCCAGCAGCCAAGTGGCTTTTTTCCCGGTCGAAGCTTTCTTT. It codes for CASSQVAFFPVEAFF.

This clonotype showed up many times. The chain carries TRBV27 and TRBJ2-1; TRBD1 agrees at 9 bases. Germline CDR1 and CDR2: MNHEY and SMNVEV (reference sequence). The V and J ends lost 7 bases and 6 bases, in that order; junction bases with no gene match: 4. The CDR3 extends over 13 amino acids. The CDR3: CASNEGQGNEQFF. CDR3 coding DNA: TGTGCCAGCAATGAGGGACAGGGCAATGAGCAGTTCTTC.

In its sample, this clonotype was seen many times. This chain uses TRBV7-3 with TRBJ2-3, with 9 bases fitting TRBD2. V lost 2 bases, J lost 4 bases, and 1 base stayed unmatched. The CDR3 runs 14 residues. In germline, CDR1 is SGHTA, CDR2 FQGTGA. CDR3 coding DNA: TGTGCCAGCAGCTTAGCGGGGGGGGCAGATACGCAGTATTTT. Its translation is CASSLAGGADTQYF.

This clonotype has at least ten counts. This sequence joins TRBV6-1 and TRBJ2-7, with D perhaps TRBD1 (5 bases). Germline loops: CDR1 MNHNS, CDR2 SASEGT. CDR3 length: 12 amino acids. The V end was cut by 10 bases, the J end by 0 bases, with 10 bases between. CDR3 in amino acids: CATDTSSYEQYF. In DNA, the CDR3 is TGTGCCACGGACACGAGCTCCTACGAGCAGTACTTC.

In this sample, this clonotype turned up a few times. J is TRBJ1-2 and V is TRBV6-1, with D perhaps TRBD1 (6 bases). CDR1 and CDR2 (germline): MNHNS, SASEGT. This CDR3 region has 12 residues. The germline V and J ends were trimmed by 6 bases and 10 bases, with 15 bases remaining between them. CDR3 coding DNA: TGTGCCAGCAGACAGGGCAGGGGACCCTACACCTTC. Amino acid sequence: CASRQGRGPYTF.

This clonotype was seen repeatedly, ten times or more. V is TRBV20-1 and J is TRBJ2-3; D possibly corresponds to TRBD1 (5 bases). V was cut by 4 bases and J by 5 bases, with 7 bases left in between. The CDR3 spans 11 residues. Germline CDR1 DFQATT, CDR2 SNEGSKA (reference sequence). Here the CDR3 reads CSATTGDTQYF. The CDR3 nucleotides read TGCAGTGCTACAACAGGAGATACGCAGTATTTT.

This clonotype was counted ten times or more. The chain uses TRBV25-1 and TRBJ1-1; D remains ambiguous. This CDR3 spans 15 amino acids. Germline V lookup: CDR1 MGHDK, CDR2 SYGVNS. V lost 1 base to trimming and J lost 1 base, with 10 bases between them. Written as DNA, the CDR3 is TGTGCCAGCAGTGAATCGCGACTTCCGAACACTGAAGCTTTCTTT. This encodes CASSESRLPNTEAFF.

In its sample, this clonotype was seen many times. The rearrangement joins TRBV28 to TRBJ1-1; 7 nucleotides align to TRBD1. With 8 bases clipped from V and 0 bases from J, the junction kept 9 bases outside the gene matches. The CDR3 contains 15 residues. Germline assignment: CDR1 MDHEN and CDR2 SYDVKM. CDR3 nucleotide sequence: TGTGCCAGCTGGAAACGACAGGGATTGAACACTGAAGCTTTCTTT. Translation: CASWKRQGLNTEAFF. Combining the CDR3 with reference TRBV28 and TRBJ1-1 gives the whole variable domain DVKVTQSSRYLVKRTGEKVFLECVQDMDHENMFWYRQDPGLGLRLIYFSYDVKMKEKGDIPEGYSVSREKKERFSLILESASTNQTSMYLCASWKRQGLNTEAFFGQGTRLTVV.

In this sample, this clonotype turned up a few times. This rearrangement joins TRBV19 to TRBJ2-1; TRBD1 aligns across 7 bases. CDR3 length: 16 amino acids. CDR1 and CDR2 from the germline V gene are LNHDA and SQIVND (reference sequence). With V trimmed by 1 base and J by 5 bases, 8 bases remained unmatched. CDR3 sequence (DNA): TGTGCCAGTAGTATAGTGACAGGGCGGCAGGACAATGAGCAGTTCTTC. This translates into CASSIVTGRQDNEQFF.

Points on this clonotype: A read error may explain this, as a much larger clone is one base away. The V and J genes are TRBV18 and TRBJ2-6; a weak D match, TRBD1 (5 bases). The CDR3 extends over 17 amino acids. Germline CDR1 and CDR2: KGHSH and LQKENI. This CDR3 is CASSPPGIHSGADVLTF. CDR3 coding DNA: TGTGCCAGCTCACCACCGGGCATTCACTCTGGGGCCGACGTCCTGACTTTC.